The 21 T cell receptor beta chains below were found in one sample sequenced in a study of cytomegalovirus exposure and HLA in healthy donors. Primers included in the PCR were 60 Vbeta and 13 Jbeta primers. The protocol was immunoSEQ multiplex PCR, while the TCRdb copy is restricted to in-frame clones and leaves out a portion. The table includes about 160,000 clones, roughly 72% detected once. Sequenced input: PBMCs. The receptor source for this set is a man aged 40-49 years in good health and CMV-seronegative.

V usage is TRBV7-9 and J usage is TRBJ1-1; weak D call: TRBD1 (5 bases). CDR1 is SEHNR and CDR2 is FQNEAQ in the germline V gene (reference sequence). V was cut by 8 bases and J by 5 bases, with 18 bases left in between. This CDR3 has 14 residues. CDR3 sequence reads: CASCSSIRVTEAFF. In DNA, the CDR3 is TGTGCCAGCTGCTCCTCAATCAGGGTTACTGAAGCTTTCTTT.

V and J are TRBV7-8 and TRBJ2-1; maybe TRBD1 (6 bases). Germline CDR1 reads SGHVS; CDR2 reads FQNEAQ. With 5 bases removed from V and 0 bases from J, the gap between germline ends came to 14 bases. This CDR3 spans 16 amino acids. CDR3 nucleotides: TGTGCCAGCAGCAAACGTACAGGGAGCTCCTACAATGAGCAGTTCTTC. It specifies CASSKRTGSSYNEQFF.

CDR3 in DNA: TGTGCCAGCAGCGTAGATGATGGGGGGGGAGAGTACGAGCAGTACTTC. Amino acid sequence: CASSVDDGGGEYEQYF. The chain couples TRBV9 to TRBJ2-7; 7 bases fit TRBD2. Germline CDR1 SGDLS, CDR2 YYNGEE. This CDR3 region has 16 residues. V shed 0 bases, J shed 4 bases, and the junction held 10 bases outside the gene matches.

V gene TRBV5-1 combines with J gene TRBJ2-7; 10 bases agree with TRBD2. The ends lost 0 bases at V and 5 bases at J; junction bases unmatched: 8. The CDR3 is made up of 16 amino acids. Germline V gene sequence: CDR1 SGHRS, CDR2 YFSETQ. The DNA of the CDR3 is TGCGCCAGCAGCTTGGGGGCTAGCGGGAGACCCCACGAGCAGTACTTC. It encodes CASSLGASGRPHEQYF.

This sequence joins TRBV5-1 and TRBJ2-5, with TRBD1 identical over 9 bases. This CDR3 region has 13 residues. V lost 7 bases, J lost 5 bases, and 6 bases stayed unmatched. The germline CDR1 and CDR2 sequences are SGHRS and YFSETQ. The CDR3 sequence is CASETGGDETQYF. CDR3 in DNA: TGCGCCAGCGAGACAGGGGGTGACGAGACCCAGTACTTC.

The chain combines TRBV15 with TRBJ1-1, with D perhaps matching TRBD1 (5 bases). This CDR3 has 15 residues. V shed 0 bases and J shed 5 bases, with 13 bases lying between them. CDR1 and CDR2 (germline): LNHNV, YYDKDF (reference sequence). The CDR3 region has the DNA TGTGCCACCAGCAGAGAAATATGGGGGGATACTGAAGCTTTCTTT. It yields the protein CATSREIWGDTEAFF.

This rearrangement joins TRBV7-2 to TRBJ2-4; tentatively, D is TRBD2 (5 bases). The V gene's germline CDR1 is SGHTA and CDR2 FQGNSA. The CDR3 runs 15 residues. The V end was cut by 1 base, the J end by 0 bases, with 7 bases between. CDR3 in amino acids: CASSLGGQAKNIQYF. The CDR3 region has the DNA TGTGCCAGCAGCTTAGGCGGGCAAGCCAAAAACATTCAGTACTTC.

Concerning this clone itself: The germline gene is not matched at one end of the junction; a read error may be the cause. The chain carries TRBV5-1 and TRBJ2-5, with 12 bases identical to TRBD2. The germline CDR1 and CDR2 sequences are SGHRS and YFSETQ. CDR3 size: 18 residues. CDR3 residues: CASSLGGLAGNNQGTQYF. As DNA, the CDR3 is TGCGCCAGCAGCTTGGGAGGACTAGCGGGAAACAATCAAGGGACCCAGTACTTC.

The chain links TRBV28 to TRBJ2-5; D is undetermined. The ends were cut back, 2 bases at V and 5 bases at J, with 15 bases in the middle. The CDR3 totals 15 residues. From germline, CDR1 is MDHEN and CDR2 SYDVKM. CDR3 coding DNA: TGTGCCAGCAGTTTAGGAGACGGCGGTCGGGAGACCCAGTACTTC. It encodes CASSLGDGGRETQYF.

V is TRBV28 and J is TRBJ2-4; 9 positions agree with TRBD2. Germline-derived CDR1 and CDR2 are MDHEN and SYDVKM. V shed 5 bases, J shed 8 bases, and the junction held 10 bases outside the gene matches. CDR3 length equals 15 residues. The CDR3 bases are TGTGCCAGCAGTGGTACGGCGGGAGGGCCGCACATTCAGTACTTC. It translates to CASSGTAGGPHIQYF.

This clone appeared once. The gene calls are TRBV30 and TRBJ1-1; D remains unclear. V dropped 5 bases and J dropped 0 bases, with 7 bases sitting between them. The CDR3 extends over 12 amino acids. CDR1 and CDR2 (germline): GTSNPN, SVGIG (reference sequence). Here the CDR3 reads CAWSLMNTEAFF. The CDR3 DNA sequence: TGTGCCTGGTCGCTAATGAACACTGAAGCTTTCTTT.

This clone was seen a single time. This chain links TRBV10-3 with TRBJ2-7; D perhaps matches TRBD1 (6 bases). V dropped 11 bases and J dropped 3 bases, with 17 bases sitting between them. Looked up from germline, CDR1 is ENHRY and CDR2 is SYGVKD. The CDR3 totals 13 residues. CDR3 in amino acids: CAATDRSNYEQYF. CDR3 sequence (DNA): TGTGCCGCCACGGACAGATCGAACTACGAGCAGTACTTC.

This rearrangement joins TRBV5-1 to TRBJ2-7; 8 bases map to TRBD2. The V gene's germline CDR1 is SGHRS and CDR2 YFSETQ. This CDR3 region has 14 residues. Germline trimming cut 1 base from V and 7 bases from J; bases unmatched to any gene: 7. The CDR3 spells CASSLSGGPFEQYF. CDR3 nucleotides: TGCGCCAGCAGCTTGTCGGGAGGGCCGTTTGAGCAGTACTTC. Supplemented by reference TRBV5-1 and TRBJ2-7, the full variable domain reads KAGVTQTPRYLIKTRGQQVTLSCSPISGHRSVSWYQQTPGQGLQFLFEYFSETQRNKGNFPGRFSGRQFSNSRSEMNVSTLELGDSALYLCASSLSGGPFEQYFGPGTRLTVT.

V gene TRBV19 combines with J gene TRBJ2-7; 14 positions match TRBD2. Germline trimming cut 1 base from V and 2 bases from J; bases unmatched to any gene: 16. The CDR3 is made up of 21 amino acids. Germline loops: CDR1 LNHDA, CDR2 SQIVND (reference sequence). The CDR3 DNA reads TGTGCCAGTAGTATAGTCTTAAGGGGACTAGCGGGAGCCTCGAGTCCCTACGAGCAGTACTTC. Translating gives CASSIVLRGLAGASSPYEQYF.

The rearrangement uses TRBV2 and TRBJ2-1, with D perhaps matching TRBD2 (5 bases). The CDR3 consists of 16 residues. V lost 3 bases and J lost 2, with 14 bases in between. Germline V gene data show CDR1 as SNHLY and CDR2 as FYNNEI. The CDR3 sequence: CASSDSETTTYNEQFF. The CDR3 DNA reads as TGTGCCAGCAGTGACAGCGAGACTACCACCTACAATGAGCAGTTCTTC.

This clone was detected only a few times. The chain couples TRBV29-1 to TRBJ2-7, with 10 positions matching TRBD1. From germline, CDR1 is SQVTM and CDR2 ANQGSEA. The CDR3 runs to 15 residues. Losses at the gene ends were 6 bases for V and 5 bases for J; bases not matched to a gene: 13. Written as DNA, the CDR3 is TGCAGCGTGATTACGGGACAGGGGAGGTACGACGAGCAGTACTTC. Translated: CSVITGQGRYDEQYF.

The chain joins TRBV30 to TRBJ2-7; 7 bases line up with TRBD1. Per germline, CDR1 GTSNPN and CDR2 SVGIG (reference sequence). With 0 bases clipped from V and 12 bases from J, the junction kept 5 bases outside the gene matches. This CDR3 has 11 amino acids. In nucleotides, the CDR3 is TGTGCCTGGAGTGTCCGGGACAGCGGGTACTTC. Protein product: CAWSVRDSGYF.

Only a few counts were recorded for this clone. The junction departs from the called germline gene at one end, perhaps through a read error. The chain couples TRBV5-1 to TRBJ2-1; TRBD2 agrees at 8 bases. CDR3 length equals 15 residues. Germline assignment: CDR1 SGHRS and CDR2 YFSETQ. The CDR3 spells CASSLVISGNNEQFF. CDR3 in DNA: TGCGCCAGCAGCTTGGTGATTAGCGGGAACAACGAGCAGTTCTTC.

This chain uses TRBV4-2 with TRBJ2-1; 8 bases line up with TRBD2. The CDR3 has 16 residues. V trimming: 0 bases; J trimming: 8 bases; junction bases outside the gene matches: 9. Germline CDR1 and CDR2: LGHNA and YNFKEQ. The CDR3 DNA reads as TGTGCCAGCAGCCAAGATCCCGCGGGGGGCGTCGATGAGCAGTTCTTC. Amino acid sequence: CASSQDPAGGVDEQFF.

The chain uses TRBV9 and TRBJ2-7, with 10 bases lining up with TRBD1. Germline values: CDR1 SGDLS, CDR2 YYNGEE. CDR3 length: 15 amino acids. The J segment lost 2 bases and the V segment lost 3 bases, leaving 5 bases of the junction unmatched. The CDR3 region is CASSGRQGAPYEQYF. For the CDR3, the DNA is TGTGCCAGCAGCGGACGACAGGGGGCCCCCTACGAGCAGTACTTC.

The rearrangement joins TRBV11-1 to TRBJ1-4; tentative D call: TRBD1 (6 bases). The V end was cut by 4 bases, the J end by 8 bases, with 14 bases between. CDR1 is SGHAT and CDR2 is FQDESV in the germline V gene (reference sequence). This CDR3 region has 14 residues. The chain's CDR3 is CASSSHRVREKLFF. The CDR3 DNA follows: TGTGCCAGCAGCTCCCACAGGGTGCGGGAAAAACTGTTTTTT.